This T cell receptor (beta chain) was retrieved from a study of T cell responses to AZD1222 COVID-19 vaccine. Study results and caveats: Females outnumbered males among donors, who were mostly white British; clonal diversity was possibly underestimated.

Some clones are missing from TCRdb's copy, which holds only in-frame ones; the method was immunoSEQ multiplex PCR. The sample carries more than 110,000 clones, 88% recorded once. Germline V gene sequence: CDR1 KGHSH, CDR2 LQKENI. The CDR3 covers 16 residues. The V and J ends lost 3 bases and 4 bases respectively, with 16 bases between them. On this clone: Its specificity is unknown.

The sample consisted of peripheral blood, taken 28 days after the second AZD1222 dose. The chain joins TRBV18 to TRBJ2-1, with D maybe TRBD1 (6 bases). This TCR was recovered from an adult who received the AZD1222 COVID-19 vaccine. The CDR3 DNA is TGTGCCAGCTCACCCTCTGGCAGGGGCGCATACAATGAGCAGTTCTTC. It yields the protein CASSPSGRGAYNEQFF.